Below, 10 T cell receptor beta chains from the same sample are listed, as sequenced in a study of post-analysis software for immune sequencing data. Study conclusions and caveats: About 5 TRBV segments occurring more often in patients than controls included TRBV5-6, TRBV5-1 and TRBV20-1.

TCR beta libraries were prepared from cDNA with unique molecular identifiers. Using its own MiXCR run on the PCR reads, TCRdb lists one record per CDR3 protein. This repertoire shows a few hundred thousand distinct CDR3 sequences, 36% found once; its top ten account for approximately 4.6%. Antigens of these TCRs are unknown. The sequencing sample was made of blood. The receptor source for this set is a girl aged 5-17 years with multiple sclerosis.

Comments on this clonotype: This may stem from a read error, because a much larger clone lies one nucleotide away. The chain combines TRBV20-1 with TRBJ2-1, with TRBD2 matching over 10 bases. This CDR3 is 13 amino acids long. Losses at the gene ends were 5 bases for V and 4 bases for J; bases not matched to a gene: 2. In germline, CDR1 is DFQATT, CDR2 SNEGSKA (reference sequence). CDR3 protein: CSADSGGYNEQFF. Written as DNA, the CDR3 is TGCAGTGCTGATAGCGGGGGGTACAATGAGCAGTTCTTC.

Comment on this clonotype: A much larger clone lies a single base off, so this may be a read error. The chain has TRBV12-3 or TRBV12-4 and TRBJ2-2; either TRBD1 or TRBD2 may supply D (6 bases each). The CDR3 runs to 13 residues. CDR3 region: CTSTEGGTGELFF. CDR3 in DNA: TGTACCAGCACCGAGGGGGGCACCGGGGAGCTGTTTTTT.

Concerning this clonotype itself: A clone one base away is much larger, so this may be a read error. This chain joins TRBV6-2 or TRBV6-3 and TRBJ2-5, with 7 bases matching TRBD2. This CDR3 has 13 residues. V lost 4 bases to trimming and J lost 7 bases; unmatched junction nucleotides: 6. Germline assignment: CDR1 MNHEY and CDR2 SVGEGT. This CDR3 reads CASSWGSGGTQYF. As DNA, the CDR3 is TGTGCCAGCAGTTGGGGGTCGGGAGGGACCCAGTACTTC.

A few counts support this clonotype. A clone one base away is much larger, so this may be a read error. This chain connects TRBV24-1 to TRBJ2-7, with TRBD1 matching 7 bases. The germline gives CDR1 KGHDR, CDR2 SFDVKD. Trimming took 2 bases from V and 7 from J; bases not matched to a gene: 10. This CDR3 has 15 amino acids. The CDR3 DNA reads TGTGCCACCAGTGATTCGGGACAGCACTACAATGAGCAGTACTTC. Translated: CATSDSGQHYNEQYF.

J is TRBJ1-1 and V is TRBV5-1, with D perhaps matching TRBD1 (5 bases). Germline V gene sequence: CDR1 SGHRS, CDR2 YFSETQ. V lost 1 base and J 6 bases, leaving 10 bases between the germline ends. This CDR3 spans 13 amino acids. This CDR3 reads CASSLWGRAEAFF. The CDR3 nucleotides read TGCGCCAGCAGCTTGTGGGGCAGGGCTGAAGCTTTCTTT.

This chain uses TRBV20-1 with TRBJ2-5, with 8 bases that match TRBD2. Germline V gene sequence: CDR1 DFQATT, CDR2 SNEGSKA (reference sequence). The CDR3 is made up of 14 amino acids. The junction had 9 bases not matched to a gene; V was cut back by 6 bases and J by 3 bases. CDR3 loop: CSAHPPAGEETQYF. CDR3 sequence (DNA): TGCAGTGCACATCCACCAGCGGGGGAAGAGACCCAGTACTTC.

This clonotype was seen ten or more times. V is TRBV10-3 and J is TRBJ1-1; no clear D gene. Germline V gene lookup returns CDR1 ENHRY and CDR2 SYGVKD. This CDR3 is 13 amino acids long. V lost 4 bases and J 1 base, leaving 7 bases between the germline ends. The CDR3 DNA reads TGTGCCATCAGTGGGGCGCAGAACACTGAAGCTTTCTTT. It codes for CAISGAQNTEAFF.

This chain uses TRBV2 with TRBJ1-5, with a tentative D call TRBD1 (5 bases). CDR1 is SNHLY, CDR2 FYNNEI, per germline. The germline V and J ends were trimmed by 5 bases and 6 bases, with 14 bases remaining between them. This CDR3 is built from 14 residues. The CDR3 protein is CASSRERDGQPQHF. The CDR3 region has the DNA TGTGCCAGCAGTCGAGAGAGGGACGGTCAGCCCCAGCATTTT.

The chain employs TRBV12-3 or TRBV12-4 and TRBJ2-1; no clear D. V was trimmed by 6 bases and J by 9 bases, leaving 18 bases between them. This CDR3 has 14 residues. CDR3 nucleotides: TGTGCCAGCAGCTACCTCGAGAAGGATACTGAGCAGTTCTTC. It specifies CASSYLEKDTEQFF.

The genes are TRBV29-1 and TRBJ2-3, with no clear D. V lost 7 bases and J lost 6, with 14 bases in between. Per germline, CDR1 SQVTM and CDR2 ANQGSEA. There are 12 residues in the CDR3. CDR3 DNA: TGCAGCGCGGTTAGTAGCAGCGATACGCAGTATTTT. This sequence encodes CSAVSSSDTQYF.